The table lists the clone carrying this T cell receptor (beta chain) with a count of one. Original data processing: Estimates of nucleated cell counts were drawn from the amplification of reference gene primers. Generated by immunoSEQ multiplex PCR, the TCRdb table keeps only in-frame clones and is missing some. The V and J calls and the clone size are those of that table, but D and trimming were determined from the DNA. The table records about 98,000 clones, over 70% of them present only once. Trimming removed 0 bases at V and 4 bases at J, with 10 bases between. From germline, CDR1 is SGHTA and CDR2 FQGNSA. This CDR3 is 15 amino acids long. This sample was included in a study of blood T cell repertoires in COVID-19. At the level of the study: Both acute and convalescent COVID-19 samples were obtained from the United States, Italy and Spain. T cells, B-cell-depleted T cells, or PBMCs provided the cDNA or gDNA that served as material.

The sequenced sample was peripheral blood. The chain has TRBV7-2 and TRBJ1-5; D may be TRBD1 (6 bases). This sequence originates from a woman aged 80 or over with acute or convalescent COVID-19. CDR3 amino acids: CASSLAIGQNQPQHF. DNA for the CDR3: TGTGCCAGCAGCTTAGCGATCGGACAGAATCAGCCCCAGCATTTT.